In its sample, the clone carrying this T cell receptor beta chain was seen many times. Its antigen is not identified. The data originate from a study of T cells in Graves' hyperthyroidism and ophthalmopathy. Study observations and caveats: Among thyroid clonotypes expanded above 0.001, most also appeared in blood.

The CDR3 totals 11 residues. Germline loops: CDR1 ENHRY, CDR2 SYGVKD. V was pared by 10 bases and J by 6 bases, with 4 bases of the junction left unmatched. The TCR beta CDR3 regions underwent amplification using RNA transcripts as the source. RT-PCR in the first round (using the HTBI primer set) targeted the TCR CDR3. TCRdb reprocessed the multiplex PCR reads with MiXCR, giving one entry per CDR3 protein. The top ten clones hold more than 25% of a sample with 400,000 to 600,000 distinct CDR3 sequences, about a fifth of them seen once. Patients were aged 18 to 65, had disease duration under 2 months, and had newly diagnosed hyperthyroidism. Clinical symptoms, serum thyroxine, TRAb, thyroid ultrasound and orbital computed tomography informed diagnoses.

The chain employs TRBV10-3 and TRBJ1-2; TRBD1 aligns across 8 bases. The sample taken for sequencing was blood. The sequence came from a young man with Graves' hyperthyroidism. The CDR3 protein is CATGQVDGYTF. The CDR3 DNA reads as TGTGCCACGGGACAGGTGGATGGCTACACCTTC.